This entry features one T cell receptor beta chain sequence. This clonotype was observed many times. Its recognized antigen is unknown. Base qualities are not recorded, but no much larger clone differs from it by a single base. The data originate from a study of neurological immune-mediated disorders (dated by TCRdb to about 2019). Describing the broader study: Using UMI-based sequencing, the study compared peripheral blood TCR-beta repertoires from patients with HTLV-I-associated myelopathy (HAM/TSP), patients with multiple sclerosis, and healthy controls. Longitudinal HAM/TSP and healthy donors had 3 time-points each (roughly 3-45 month intervals). Longitudinal samples, technical triplicates and paired sorted CD4+ and CD8+ T-cell subsets, alongside PBMC samples, were included among the approximately 100 TCR-beta libraries. The cohort included 60 to 75 subjects: around 15 with HAM/TSP, around 34 with multiple sclerosis, and roughly 20 healthy controls. Summary of the overall study and its limitations: TCR clonal expansion was highest in HAM/TSP patients and lowest in MS patients, with MS patients falling below even healthy controls. Across subjects, expanded clones never shared an identical CDR3 amino acid sequence, which suggests that the TCR-beta repertoires in every group were private.

To synthesize cDNA, template-switch 5'RACE was performed with a primer carrying a 10-nucleotide random unique molecular identifier so that each TCR transcript was tagged. Every sequencing run covered 15-18 subjects and yielded more than 160 million TCR-beta sequences. The RNeasy kit was used to extract total RNA. Using the KAPA Real-time Library Amplification kit, TCR-beta VDJ regions were amplified with primers for the TCR constant region and the 5'RACE anchor. A first PCR added sample indexes and Illumina adaptors, after which a second PCR increased the library yield. After purification with Ampure beads, the TCR product of roughly 650 bp was size-selected on a 2% E-gel SizeSelection system. Before pooling, library quality was assessed on a Bioanalyzer, concentration was determined with Qubit, and library quantification was performed with the Kapa Library Quantification kit. An Illumina HiSeq 2500 was used to sequence the libraries paired-end at 2 x 150 bp. To increase sequence diversity, roughly 24-30% phiX was spiked into each library pool. The paper's processing steps were these. The quality-filtered reads were processed with the UMI-based MiGEC pipeline, whose error correction step removed more than 85% of the raw TCR sequences. IMGT germline references were used for alignment of VDJ genes, and clonotypes were defined by a unique CDR3 amino acid sequence together with V-J genes. Clonal expansion, Shannon diversity and CDR3 relatedness (CalcPairwiseDistances, ClusterSamples) were evaluated with VDJtools, and phylogenetic trees were built with CLCbio workbench. Expanded clones were defined as having at least 8 unique UMIs, based on coefficient-of-variation modelling across technical triplicates. TCRdb handled the public reads itself, with Q25 trimming in fastp and clone calling in MiXCR, and kept productive beta chains. Rows are unified per CDR3 protein, each entry keeping the most common DNA and genes. These V and J calls are TCRdb output, not the study's own analysis. Present in this sample are some 43,000 distinct CDR3 sequences, over 9.5% of which were seen just once. Clones ranked in the top ten supply 7.5% to 9.5% of the sample.

CDR1 and CDR2, looked up from the germline V gene, are SGDLS and YYNGEE. V is shortened by 3 bases, J by 2 bases, and the region joining them spans 8 bases. Reading from cysteine to phenylalanine, the CDR3 counts 13 amino acids. Only the CDR3 DNA stays, 39 bases, in frame from base 1. The time point label corresponds to: longitudinal time-point 3. Unsorted PBMC libraries were generated from 2 million PBMCs stored in RNAlater at -80 °C until RNA extraction. Peripheral blood was subjected to Ficoll-Hypaque density gradient centrifugation to isolate PBMCs, which were then cryopreserved in liquid nitrogen.

This clonotype was obtained from a male donor with HTLV-1-associated myelopathy (HAM/TSP). The chain uses TRBV9 and TRBJ1-1; TRBD1 might be the D gene, on 5 matching bases. Sequencing was carried out using PBMCs. The CDR3: CASSATVNTEAFF. The DNA reads TGTGCCAGCAGCGCGACAGTTAACACTGAAGCTTTCTTT.